This T cell receptor beta chain was observed in a study of neoadjuvant anti-PD-1 for oral cavity cancer. The length of the CDR3 is 14 residues. The table came from immunoSEQ multiplex PCR; TCRdb's copy has only in-frame clones and leaves some out. This sample has some 71,000 clones, with about four fifths found just once. This clone is medium-sized (0.01 to 0.1%) by share. This sequence was found in a person aged 40 to 85 with oral cavity squamous cell carcinoma. The material was PBMCs, obtained before nivolumab (anti-PD-1) treatment. The chain uses TRBV21-1 and TRBJ2-3; the DNA was not used to check the table's D call, TRBD2. TRBV21-1 is given as a pseudogene. The CDR3 loop reads CASSKTGGTDTQYF. The CDR3 DNA reads TGTGCCAGCAGCAAGACGGGGGGCACAGATACGCAGTATTTT.